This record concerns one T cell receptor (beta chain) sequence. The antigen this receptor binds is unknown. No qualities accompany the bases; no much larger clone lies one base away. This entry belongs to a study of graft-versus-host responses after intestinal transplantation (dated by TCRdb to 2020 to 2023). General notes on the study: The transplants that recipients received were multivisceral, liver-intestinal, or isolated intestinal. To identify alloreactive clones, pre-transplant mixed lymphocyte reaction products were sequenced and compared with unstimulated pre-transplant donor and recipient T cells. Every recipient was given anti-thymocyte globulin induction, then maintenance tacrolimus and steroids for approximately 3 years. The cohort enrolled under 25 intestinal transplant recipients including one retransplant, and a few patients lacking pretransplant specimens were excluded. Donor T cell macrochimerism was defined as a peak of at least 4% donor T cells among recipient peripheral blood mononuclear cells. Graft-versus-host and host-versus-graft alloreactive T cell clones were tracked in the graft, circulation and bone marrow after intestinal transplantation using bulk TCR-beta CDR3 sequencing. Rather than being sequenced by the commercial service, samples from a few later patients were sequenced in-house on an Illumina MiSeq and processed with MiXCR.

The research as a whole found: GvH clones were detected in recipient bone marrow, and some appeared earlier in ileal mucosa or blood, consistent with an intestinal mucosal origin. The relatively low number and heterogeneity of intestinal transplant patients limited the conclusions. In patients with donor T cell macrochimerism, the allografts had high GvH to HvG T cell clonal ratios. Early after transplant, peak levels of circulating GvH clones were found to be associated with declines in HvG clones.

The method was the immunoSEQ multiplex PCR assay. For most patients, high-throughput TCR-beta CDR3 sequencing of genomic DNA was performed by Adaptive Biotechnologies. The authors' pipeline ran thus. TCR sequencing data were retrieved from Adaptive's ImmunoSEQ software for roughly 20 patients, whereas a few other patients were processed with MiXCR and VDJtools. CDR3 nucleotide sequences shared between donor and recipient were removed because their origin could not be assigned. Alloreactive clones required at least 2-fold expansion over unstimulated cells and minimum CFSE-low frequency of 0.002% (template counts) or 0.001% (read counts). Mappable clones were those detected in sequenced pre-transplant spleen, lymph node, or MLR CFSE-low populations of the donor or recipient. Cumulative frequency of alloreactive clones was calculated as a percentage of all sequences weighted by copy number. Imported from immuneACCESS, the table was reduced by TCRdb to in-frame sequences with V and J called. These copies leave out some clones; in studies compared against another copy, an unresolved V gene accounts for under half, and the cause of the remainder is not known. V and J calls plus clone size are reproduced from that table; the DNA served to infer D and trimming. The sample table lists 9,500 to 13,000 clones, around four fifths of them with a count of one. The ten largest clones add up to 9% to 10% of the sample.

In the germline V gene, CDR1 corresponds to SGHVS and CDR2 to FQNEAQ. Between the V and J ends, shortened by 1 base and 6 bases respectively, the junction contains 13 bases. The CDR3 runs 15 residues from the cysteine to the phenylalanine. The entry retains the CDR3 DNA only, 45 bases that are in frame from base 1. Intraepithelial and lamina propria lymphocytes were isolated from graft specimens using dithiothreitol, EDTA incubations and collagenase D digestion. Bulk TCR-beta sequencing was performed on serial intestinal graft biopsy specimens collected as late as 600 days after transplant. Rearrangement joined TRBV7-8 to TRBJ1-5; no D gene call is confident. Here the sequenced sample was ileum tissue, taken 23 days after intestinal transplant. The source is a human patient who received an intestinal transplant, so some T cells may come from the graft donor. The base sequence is TGTGCCAGCAGCTTAGGAGGAGGGCTGGGTCAGCCCCAGCATTTT. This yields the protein CASSLGGGLGQPQHF.